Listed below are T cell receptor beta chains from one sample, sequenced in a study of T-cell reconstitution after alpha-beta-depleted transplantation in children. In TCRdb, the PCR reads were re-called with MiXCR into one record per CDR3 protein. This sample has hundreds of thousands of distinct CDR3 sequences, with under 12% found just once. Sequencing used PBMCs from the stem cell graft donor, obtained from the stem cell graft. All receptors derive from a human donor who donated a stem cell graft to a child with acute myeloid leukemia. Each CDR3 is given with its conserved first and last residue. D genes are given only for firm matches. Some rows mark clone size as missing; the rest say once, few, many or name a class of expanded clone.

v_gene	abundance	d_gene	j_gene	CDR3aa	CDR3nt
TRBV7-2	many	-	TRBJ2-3	CASSPGQNTDTQYF	TGTGCCAGCAGTCCGGGACAAAACACAGATACGCAGTATTTT
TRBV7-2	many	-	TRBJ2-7	CASRIDSYEQYF	TGTGCCAGCAGAATAGATTCCTACGAGCAGTACTTC
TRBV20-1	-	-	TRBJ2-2	CSARDLGTGELFF	TGCAGTGCTAGAGATCTCGGGACCGGGGAGCTGTTTTTT
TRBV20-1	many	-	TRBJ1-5	CSARDPLQGSNQPQHF	TGCAGTGCTAGGGACCCTTTGCAGGGAAGCAATCAGCCCCAGCATTTT
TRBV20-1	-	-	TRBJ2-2	CSASPRLVGTGELFF	TGCAGTGCTAGCCCCAGACTAGTCGGCACCGGGGAGCTGTTTTTT
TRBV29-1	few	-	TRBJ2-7	CSVVPEHSYEQYF	TGCAGCGTTGTCCCGGAGCACTCCTACGAGCAGTACTTC
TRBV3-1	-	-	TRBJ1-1	CASSEDNTEAFF	TGTGCCAGCAGCGAGGATAACACTGAAGCTTTCTTT
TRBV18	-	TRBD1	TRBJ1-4	CASSSGDRRGEKLFF	TGTGCCAGCTCATCGGGGGACAGGAGAGGTGAAAAACTGTTTTTT
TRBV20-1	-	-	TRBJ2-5	CSARKRTFQETQYF	TGCAGTGCGAGAAAAAGGACTTTCCAAGAGACCCAGTACTTC
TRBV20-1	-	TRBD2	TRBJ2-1	CSARVVGLARPNEQFF	TGCAGTGCTAGAGTAGTAGGACTAGCGAGACCCAATGAGCAGTTCTTC
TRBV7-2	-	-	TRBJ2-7	CASSLEISRGSEQYF	TGTGCCAGCAGCTTAGAAATAAGTCGGGGTTCCGAGCAGTACTTC
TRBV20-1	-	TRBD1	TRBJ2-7	CSASGQVRYEQYF	TGCAGTGCTAGTGGACAGGTCAGGTACGAGCAGTACTTC
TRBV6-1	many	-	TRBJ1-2	CASSLLGPANYGYTF	TGTGCCAGCAGCCTCCTGGGCCCCGCTAACTATGGCTACACCTTC
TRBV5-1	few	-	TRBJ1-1	CASSLSRDDNPRNTEAFF	TGCGCCAGCAGCTTGTCAAGGGATGATAACCCTCGGAACACTGAAGCTTTCTTT
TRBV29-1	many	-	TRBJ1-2	CSVEEGAGIHYYGYTF	TGCAGCGTTGAAGAAGGAGCGGGGATCCATTATTATGGCTACACCTTC
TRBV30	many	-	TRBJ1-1	CAWSADMNTEAFF	TGTGCCTGGTCGGCCGACATGAACACTGAAGCTTTCTTT
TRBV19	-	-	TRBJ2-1	CASSFSASEIREQFF	TGTGCCAGTAGTTTTTCCGCTAGCGAAATTCGTGAGCAGTTCTTC
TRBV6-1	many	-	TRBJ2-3	CASSGLSGSTDTQYF	TGTGCCAGCAGTGGATTGAGCGGGAGCACAGATACGCAGTATTTT
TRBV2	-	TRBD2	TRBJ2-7	CASSGTSGVNEQYF	TGTGCCAGCAGTGGGACTAGCGGGGTCAACGAGCAGTACTTC
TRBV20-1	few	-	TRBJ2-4	CSARDGGRGVNIQYF	TGCAGTGCTAGAGATGGGGGCAGGGGAGTAAACATTCAGTACTTC
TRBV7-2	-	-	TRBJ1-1	CASSSNIPNTEAFF	TGTGCCAGCAGCTCGAACATACCGAACACTGAAGCTTTCTTT
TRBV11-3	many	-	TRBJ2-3	CASSLDVGDTQYF	TGTGCCAGCAGCTTAGACGTCGGGGATACGCAGTATTTT
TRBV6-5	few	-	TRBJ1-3	CASSYPGRENTIYF	TGTGCCAGCAGTTACCCAGGTCGGGAAAACACCATATATTTT
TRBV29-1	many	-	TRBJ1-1	CSAQPRRTGSNTEAFF	TGCAGCGCACAACCAAGGCGTACAGGCTCGAACACTGAAGCTTTCTTT
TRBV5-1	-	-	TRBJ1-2	CASSLDGGRDGYTF	TGCGCCAGCAGCTTGGACGGGGGTAGAGATGGCTACACCTTC
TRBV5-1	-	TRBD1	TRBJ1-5	CASSLTGVSENEPQHF	TGCGCCAGCAGCTTAACAGGGGTGTCGGAGAATGAGCCCCAGCATTTT
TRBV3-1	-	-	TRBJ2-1	CASGLSEQFF	TGTGCCAGCGGACTCTCTGAGCAGTTCTTC
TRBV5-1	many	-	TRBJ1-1	CASSLQGVNTEAFF	TGTGCCAGCAGCCTCCAGGGCGTGAACACTGAAGCTTTCTTT
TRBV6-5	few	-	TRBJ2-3	CASSYSGQSQYF	TGTGCCAGCAGTTACTCGGGTCAGTCTCAGTATTTT
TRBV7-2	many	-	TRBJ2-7	CASSLNRGSSYEQYF	TGCGCCAGCAGCTTGAATAGAGGGAGCTCCTACGAGCAGTACTTC
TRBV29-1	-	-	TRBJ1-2	CSVDRVGRDGDYGYTF	TGCAGCGTTGATCGGGTAGGGAGAGACGGGGACTATGGCTACACCTTC
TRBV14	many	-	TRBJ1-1	CASSQDFYSVREAFF	TGTGCCAGCAGCCAAGATTTCTATTCTGTCAGGGAGGCTTTCTTT
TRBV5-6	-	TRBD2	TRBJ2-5	CASRSVLAGDGETHYF	TGTGCCAGCAGATCCGTACTAGCGGGAGATGGGGAGACCCATTACTTC
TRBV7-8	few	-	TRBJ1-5	CASSFEVGQPQHF	TGTGCCAGCAGCTTTGAAGTGGGTCAGCCCCAGCATTTT
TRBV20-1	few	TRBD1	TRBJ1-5	CSALGGQGTGAFDNQPQHF	TGCAGTGCCCTAGGGGGACAGGGGACAGGGGCCTTCGACAATCAGCCCCAGCATTTT
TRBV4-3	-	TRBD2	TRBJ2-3	CASSHTIGQREGHSTDTQYF	TGCGCCAGCAGCCACACTATTGGGCAGCGGGAGGGACATAGCACAGATACGCAGTATTTT
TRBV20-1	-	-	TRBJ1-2	CSAPQGGLGTF	TGCAGTGCTCCACAAGGGGGGTTGGGGACCTTC
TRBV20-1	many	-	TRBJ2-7	CSVQTLGTYEQYF	TGCAGTGTCCAGACCCTGGGAACCTACGAGCAGTACTTC
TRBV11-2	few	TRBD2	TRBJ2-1	CASSLEGGGTSSYNEQFF	TGTGCCAGCAGCTTAGAGGGCGGGGGGACATCCTCCTACAATGAGCAGTTCTTC
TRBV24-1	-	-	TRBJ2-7	CATSDRDPLMTYEQYF	TGTGCCACCAGTGACCGGGACCCCCTAATGACCTACGAGCAGTACTTC
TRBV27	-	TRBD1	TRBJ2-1	CASRVTGGLYNEQFF	TGTGCCAGCAGAGTGACAGGGGGGCTCTACAATGAGCAGTTCTTC
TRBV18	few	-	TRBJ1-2	CASSLDRLINTF	TGTGCCAGCTCACTCGACAGGTTGATAAACACCTTC
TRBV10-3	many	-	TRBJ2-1	CAISALLGNEQFF	TGTGCCATCAGTGCCCTTTTAGGCAATGAGCAGTTCTTC
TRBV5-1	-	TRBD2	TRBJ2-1	CASSLPPERGNEQFF	TGCGCCAGCAGCTTGCCCCCCGAGCGGGGCAATGAGCAGTTCTTC
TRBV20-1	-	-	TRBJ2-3	CSASLLREQYF	TGCAGTGCTTCCCTTCTCAGAGAGCAGTATTTT
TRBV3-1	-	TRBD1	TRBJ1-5	CASSQRTGGGAAQHF	TGTGCCAGCAGCCAACGGACAGGGGGGGGTGCGGCCCAGCATTTT
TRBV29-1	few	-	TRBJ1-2	CSVENRDYGYTF	TGCAGCGTTGAAAACAGGGACTATGGCTACACCTTC
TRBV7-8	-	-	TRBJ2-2	CASSLGRKIAQPTGELFF	TGTGCCAGCAGCCTTGGGCGAAAAATCGCACAACCGACCGGGGAGCTGTTTTTT
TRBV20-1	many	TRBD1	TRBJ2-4	CSTTTRQGGGKNIQYF	TGCAGTACCACCACCCGACAGGGCGGCGGCAAAAACATTCAGTACTTC
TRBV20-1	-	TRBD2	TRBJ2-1	CSAETSGGSSYNEQFF	TGCAGTGCCGAGACTAGCGGGGGTAGCTCCTACAATGAGCAGTTCTTC
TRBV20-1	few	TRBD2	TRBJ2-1	CSANPSGYSGSYNEQFF	TGCAGTGCTAACCCCTCGGGGTATAGCGGGAGTTACAATGAGCAGTTCTTC
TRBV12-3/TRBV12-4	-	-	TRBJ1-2	CASSLARRRGGYTF	TGTGCCAGCAGTTTAGCGCGGAGGCGGGGAGGCTACACCTTC